This T cell receptor (beta chain) is from a study of shared clonotypes between healthy human individuals. As concerns this clone: Other nucleotide sequences from this sample produce the same CDR3.

Splitting of each subset's genomic DNA was done evenly across several immunoSEQ plates. Produced via immunoSEQ multiplex PCR; TCRdb's table is partial and in-frame only. The repertoire holds about 1.4 million clones, 95% to 97% seen once, with over 1% in the top ten. The CDR3 is made up of 14 amino acids. The germline V gene encodes CDR1 SGHRS and CDR2 YFSETQ. V lost 0 bases, J lost 5 bases, and 3 bases stayed unmatched. V is TRBV5-1 and J is TRBJ2-7; 9 bases align to TRBD2. The clonotype originates from a man in his thirties or forties in good health. The material sequenced was naive CD4+ T cells sorted from blood. Described subset: CD45RA+ positively selected. DNA for the CDR3: TGCGCCAGCAGCTTGGTGGCGGGAGGGGACGAGCAGTACTTC. This gives the protein CASSLVAGGDEQYF. The entire variable domain, with the rest obtained from reference TRBV5-1 and TRBJ2-7, is as follows: KAGVTQTPRYLIKTRGQQVTLSCSPISGHRSVSWYQQTPGQGLQFLFEYFSETQRNKGNFPGRFSGRQFSNSRSEMNVSTLELGDSALYLCASSLVAGGDEQYFGPGTRLTVT.